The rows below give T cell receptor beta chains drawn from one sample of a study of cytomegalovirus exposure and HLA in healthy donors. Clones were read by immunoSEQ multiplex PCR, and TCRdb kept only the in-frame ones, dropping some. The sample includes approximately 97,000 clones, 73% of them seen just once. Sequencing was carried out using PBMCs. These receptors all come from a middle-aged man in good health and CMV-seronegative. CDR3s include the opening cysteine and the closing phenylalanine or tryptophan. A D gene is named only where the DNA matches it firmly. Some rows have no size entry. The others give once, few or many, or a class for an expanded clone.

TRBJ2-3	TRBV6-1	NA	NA	TGTGCCAGCATCTGGACAGGCACAGATACGCAGTATTTT	CASIWTGTDTQYF
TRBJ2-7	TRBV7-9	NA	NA	TGTGCCAGCAGCCCCCGGGTGGTAGCCGAGCAGTACTTC	CASSPRVVAEQYF
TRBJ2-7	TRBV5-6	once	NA	TGTGCCAGCAGCTCCCTGTTCGTTCAGGCAGGGCAACTCTCCTACGAGCAGTACTTC	CASSSLFVQAGQLSYEQYF
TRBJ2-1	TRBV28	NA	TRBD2	TGTGCCAGCAGTACCCTCCCGGGGGGGCAGTTCTTC	CASSTLPGGQFF
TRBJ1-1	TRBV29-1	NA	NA	TGCAGCGTGTCCCCATGGGGGGGGGCGAACACTGAAGCTTTCTTT	CSVSPWGGANTEAFF
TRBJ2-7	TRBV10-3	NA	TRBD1	TGTGCCATTTCGACAGGGGGCGGCTACGAGCAGTACTTC	CAISTGGGYEQYF
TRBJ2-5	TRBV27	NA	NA	TGTGCCAGCAGTCCCGGCCTTGGACAGGGAGGGGAGACCCAGTACTTC	CASSPGLGQGGETQYF
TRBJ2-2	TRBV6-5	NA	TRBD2	TGTGCCAGCAGTTTTTCTAGCGGGGGGCTCGGGGAGCTGTTTTTT	CASSFSSGGLGELFF
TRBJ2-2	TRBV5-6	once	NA	TGTGCCAGCAGGTTTAAGGAGGGGCCTCGAACCGGGGAGCTGTTTTTT	CASRFKEGPRTGELFF
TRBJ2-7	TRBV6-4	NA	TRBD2	TGTGCCAGCAGGAGGGAAGCGGGGCATCCCTACGAGCAGTACTTC	CASRREAGHPYEQYF
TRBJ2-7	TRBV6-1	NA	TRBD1	TGTGCCAGCAGTGAATGGGGACAGGGGGCAGGGGGACTCTACGAGCAGTACTTC	CASSEWGQGAGGLYEQYF
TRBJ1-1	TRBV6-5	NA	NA	TGTGCCAGCAGTCGTTACGACATGCTGAACACTGAAGCTTTCTTT	CASSRYDMLNTEAFF